Shown below are 26 T cell receptor delta chains from a single sample sequenced in a study of gamma-delta chains in newborns, infants, children. TCRdb applied CATT to the reads for clone calling. The sample shows 1,500 to 2,000 delta-chain clones, more than 0.95% of them seen only once. The sample was blood. These receptors all stem from a child who was a newborn, infant or young child, either healthy, febrile or measles-vaccinated (not recorded which).

Turning to this clone: With a far larger clone one base away, a read error is the likely cause. The sample has other DNA sequences that encode this CDR3 too. V and J are TRDV2 and TRDJ1, with 9 bases lining up with TRDD3. Germline assignment: CDR1 GEAIGNYY and CDR2 EKD. The CDR3 has 16 amino acids. Unmatched junction bases numbered 5, after V lost 1 base and J lost 0 bases. The CDR3 sequence: CACDTLLGDDTDKLIF. The CDR3 nucleotides are TGTGCCTGTGACACTTTACTGGGGGACGACACCGATAAACTCATCTTT.

Points on this clone: This DNA's translation and the protein TCRdb lists, from a much larger clone, do not match at residue 3, likely due to a read error; the protein shown is translated from the DNA. This rearrangement joins TRDV2 to TRDJ3; D is possibly TRDD3 (6 bases). The CDR3 totals 20 residues. Germline values: CDR1 GEAIGNYY, CDR2 EKD. Here the CDR3 DNA reads TGTGCCTTTGACACCATAGCCTCGGGGATCAGCTCCTGGGACACCCGACAGATGTTTTTC. Translation: CAFDTIASGISSWDTRQMFF.

This clone was found a few times. With only one base between it and a far larger clone, this is likely a read error. At the DNA level, this CDR3 is encoded by other sequences in the same sample as well. CDR3 bases: TGTGCCTGTGACACAGTACTGGGCTCCTGGGACACCCGACAGATGTTTTTC. It is translated as CACDTVLGSWDTRQMFF. The rearrangement uses TRDV2 and TRDJ3; perhaps TRDD3 as D (6 bases). The V end was cut by 1 base, the J end by 0 bases, with 9 bases between. The CDR3 sequence is 17 residues long. Germline V lookup: CDR1 GEAIGNYY, CDR2 EKD.

Notes on this clone: TCRdb's listed protein matches a much larger clone and diverges from this DNA's translation at residue 17, likely through a read error; the protein shown comes from the DNA. This sequence joins TRDV2 and TRDJ3; 8 bases map to TRDD3. The length of the CDR3 is 19 residues. Germline CDR1 GEAIGNYY, CDR2 EKD. The CDR3 DNA is TGTGCCTGTGACACCGCGGGGGATAGTGGGTCCTGGGACACCCGACAGATATTTTTC. This sequence encodes CACDTAGDSGSWDTRQIFF.

The chain has TRDV2 and TRDJ1; 12 bases are shared with TRDD3. V trimming: 2 bases; J trimming: 4 bases; junction bases outside the gene matches: 7. Germline V gene data show CDR1 as GEAIGNYY and CDR2 as EKD. CDR3 length equals 16 residues. This chain's CDR3 is CACDKYWGIQSDKLIF. The CDR3 DNA follows: TGTGCCTGTGACAAGTACTGGGGGATACAAAGCGATAAACTCATCTTT.

As for this clone: TCRdb's entry gives the protein of a much larger clone, which mismatches this DNA's translation at residue 8, likely from a read error; the protein reported here is translated from the DNA. J is TRDJ3 and V is TRDV2, with D perhaps matching TRDD3 (6 bases). The CDR3 is made up of 18 amino acids. With 1 base removed from V and 0 bases from J, the gap between germline ends came to 12 bases. Germline V gene data show CDR1 as GEAIGNYY and CDR2 as EKD. The CDR3 sequence: CACDTYWESSWDTRQMFF. DNA for the CDR3: TGTGCCTGTGACACGTACTGGGAGAGCTCCTGGGACACCCGACAGATGTTTTTC.

The table lists this clone with a few counts. This likely came from a read error, as a far larger clone is one base away. The same CDR3 also results from other DNA sequences found in this sample. J is TRDJ3 and V is TRDV2; tentatively, D is TRDD3 (6 bases). Per germline, CDR1 GEAIGNYY and CDR2 EKD. The V end lost 2 bases, the J end lost 4 bases, and 17 bases lay between the germline ends. The CDR3 loop spans 18 amino acids. In DNA, the CDR3 is TGTGCCTGTGACATACTGGGAGATACAGCTTGGGACACCCGACAGATGTTTTTC. Protein product: CACDILGDTAWDTRQMFF.

This clone appeared a few times. The protein recorded in TCRdb matches a much larger clone and deviates from this DNA's translation at residue 4, suggesting a read error; the protein here is obtained by translating the DNA. The V call is TRDV2, the J call TRDJ3, with D tentatively TRDD3 (6 bases). The CDR3 spans 20 residues. The germline V gene encodes CDR1 GEAIGNYY and CDR2 EKD. The CDR3 loop is CACGTIASGISSWDTRQMFF. CDR3 coding DNA: TGTGCCTGTGGCACCATAGCCTCGGGGATCAGCTCCTGGGACACCCGACAGATGTTTTTC.

By share of the sample, this clone is hyperexpanded. The sample carries other DNA sequences with the same CDR3. The V call is TRDV2, the J call TRDJ3; 9 bases fit TRDD3. Trimming removed 1 base from V and 0 bases from J; junction bases left unmatched: 3. Germline assignment: CDR1 GEAIGNYY and CDR2 EKD. CDR3 length: 18 amino acids. DNA of the CDR3: TGTGCCTGTGACACGTACTGGGGGAGCTCCTGGGACACCCGACAGATGTTTTTC. This sequence encodes CACDTYWGSSWDTRQMFF.

On this clone itself: A read error likely explains why the TCRdb protein, taken from a much larger clone, differs from this DNA's translation at residue 11; the protein shown is translated from the DNA. At the DNA level, this CDR3 is encoded by other sequences in the same sample as well. The J gene is TRDJ1, the V gene TRDV2; 10 nucleotides align to TRDD3. J gave up 0 bases and V 2 bases, and 8 bases lay outside the gene matches. The length of the CDR3 is 17 residues. Per germline, CDR1 GEAIGNYY and CDR2 EKD. CDR3 nucleotide sequence: TGTGCCTGTGACAAACTGGGGGATCCGTCGCACACCGATAAACTCATCTTT. Translating gives CACDKLGDPSHTDKLIF.

A remark on this clone: This DNA's translation differs at residue 2 from TCRdb's protein, which comes from a much larger clone; a read error is likely, and the protein shown is translated from the DNA. This sequence joins TRDV2 and TRDJ1; the match to TRDD3 covers 11 bases. The CDR3 sequence is 19 residues long. Germline-derived CDR1 and CDR2 are GEAIGNYY and EKD. DNA of the CDR3: TGTTCCTGTGACACCTATCTCGAGTACTGGGGGATAGTGAGCGATAAACCCATCTTT. It encodes CSCDTYLEYWGIVSDKPIF.

As concerns this clone: This DNA translates differently at residue 12 from the TCRdb protein, which is that of a much larger clone; a read error is likely, and the protein shown is the DNA's own translation. V is TRDV2 and J is TRDJ3; 13 bases map to TRDD3. The CDR3 consists of 21 residues. The V segment lost 3 bases and the J segment 4 bases; nucleotides outside the gene matches: 14. The germline gives CDR1 GEAIGNYY, CDR2 EKD. The CDR3 reads CACDSITGGYEMDWDTRQMFF. For the CDR3, the DNA is TGTGCCTGTGACTCCATTACTGGGGGATACGAAATGGATTGGGACACCCGACAGATGTTTTTC.

This clone has more than one count but fewer than ten. TCRdb assigns this DNA the protein of a much larger clone, which departs from its translation at residue 16; this likely reflects a read error, and the protein shown comes from translating the DNA. This rearrangement joins TRDV2 to TRDJ3; 9 nucleotides match TRDD3. The CDR3 extends over 18 amino acids. Germline loops: CDR1 GEAIGNYY, CDR2 EKD. This CDR3 reads CACDTYWGSSWDTRQVFF. The CDR3 bases are TGTGCCTGTGACACGTACTGGGGGAGCTCCTGGGACACCCGACAGGTGTTTTTC.

As to this clone: The protein TCRdb lists belongs to a much larger clone and differs from this DNA's translation at residue 6, which points to a read error; the protein shown is made from the DNA. V is TRDV2 and J is TRDJ3; 13 bases match TRDD3. Trimming at V came to 3 bases and at J to 4 bases, leaving 14 bases not matched to a gene. The length of the CDR3 is 21 residues. In germline, CDR1 is GEAIGNYY, CDR2 EKD. Written as DNA, the CDR3 is TGTGCCTGTGACTCCGTTACTGGGGGATACGAAACGGATTGGGACACCCGACAGATGTTTTTC. Translating gives CACDSVTGGYETDWDTRQMFF.

Of note for this clone: A read error may account for a junction end that differs from germline. The chain employs TRDV2 and TRDJ1; D might be TRDD3 (6 bases). Germline V CDR1 and CDR2: GEAIGNYY, EKD. This CDR3 is 17 amino acids long. The CDR3 nucleotides read TGTGCCTGTGAAGGATTGGGGGTAAAGGAGGACACCGATAAGCTCATCTTT. Protein sequence: CACEGLGVKEDTDKLIF.

Concerning this clone: A far more abundant clone sits one base away, making this likely a read error. The same CDR3 arises from other DNA sequences in this sample as well. The genes are TRDV2 and TRDJ1, with 10 bases lining up with TRDD3. The V segment lost 0 bases and the J segment 0 bases; nucleotides outside the gene matches: 3. This CDR3 is 16 amino acids long. Looked up from germline, CDR1 is GEAIGNYY and CDR2 is EKD. This CDR3 reads CACDTLLGDDTDKLIF. The CDR3 DNA reads as TGTGCCTGTGACACCTTACTGGGGGATGACACCGATAAACTCATCTTT.

By share of the sample, this clone is medium-sized. TCRdb shows a much larger clone's protein in place of this DNA's translation, and the two differ at residue 12, likely through a read error; the protein shown is translated from the DNA. This rearrangement joins TRDV2 to TRDJ2, with unresolved D. Germline V lookup: CDR1 GEAIGNYY, CDR2 EKD. The CDR3 is made up of 14 amino acids. This CDR3 is CACGTPSRAAQPFF. As DNA, the CDR3 is TGTGCCTGTGGCACTCCCTCCCGGGCAGCACAACCCTTCTTT.

This clone was seen more than once but under ten times. Translating this DNA gives a protein that differs at residue 9 from the TCRdb one, which belongs to a much larger clone; a read error is likely, and the protein shown is this translation. This rearrangement joins TRDV2 to TRDJ1; D possibly corresponds to TRDD3 (6 bases). The germline gives CDR1 GEAIGNYY, CDR2 EKD. CDR3 length equals 17 residues. The V end was cut by 4 bases, the J end by 0 bases, with 20 bases between. CDR3 loop: CACEGLGVERDTDKLIF. CDR3 DNA sequence: TGTGCCTGTGAAGGATTGGGGGTAGAGAGGGACACCGATAAACTCATCTTT.

As concerns this clone: This DNA's translation differs at residue 3 from TCRdb's protein, which comes from a much larger clone; a read error is likely, and the protein shown is translated from the DNA. This chain uses TRDV2 with TRDJ3, with 10 bases lining up with TRDD3. This CDR3 spans 18 amino acids. CDR1 GEAIGNYY and CDR2 EKD come from the germline V gene. CDR3 protein: CARDTVGDTSWDTRQMFF. DNA of the CDR3: TGTGCCCGTGACACCGTGGGGGATACCTCCTGGGACACCCGACAGATGTTTTTC.

This clone was counted between two and nine times. TCRdb attributes to this sequence the protein of a much larger clone, which differs from the DNA translation at residue 4; a read error is likely, and the protein displayed is translated from the DNA. The gene calls are TRDV2 and TRDJ3; D perhaps matches TRDD3 (6 bases). The CDR3 length is 20 residues. The germline CDR1 and CDR2 sequences are GEAIGNYY and EKD. The CDR3 sequence is CACYTIASGISSWDTRQMFF. The CDR3 DNA reads as TGTGCCTGTTACACCATAGCCTCGGGGATCAGCTCCTGGGACACCCGACAGATGTTTTTC.

Turning to this clone: The mismatch at residue 7 between this DNA's translation and the TCRdb protein of a much larger clone likely reflects a read error; the protein shown is translated from the DNA. The V call is TRDV2, the J call TRDJ1; D is ambiguous. Germline CDR1 is GEAIGNYY and CDR2 is EKD. This CDR3 spans 18 amino acids. CDR3 sequence reads: CACDPVCSSEGNTDKLIF. CDR3 DNA: TGCGCCTGTGACCCCGTGTGCAGTTCGGAAGGGAACACCGATAAACTCATCTTT.

A word on this clone: The amino acid sequence in TCRdb belongs to a much larger clone and departs from this DNA's translation at residue 13, likely a sequencing read error; the sequence shown is translated from the DNA. The V call is TRDV1, the J call TRDJ3; perhaps TRDD3 as D (6 bases). Looked up from germline, CDR1 is TSWWSYY and CDR2 is QGS. The CDR3 length is 20 residues. CDR3 DNA sequence: TGTGCTCTTGGGGACGACGGGGGTTGGGGATCCTCCCGGGACACCCGACAGATGTTTTTC. Its protein product is CALGDDGGWGSSRDTRQMFF.

This clone is judged medium-sized. With a much larger clone just one base away, this may be a read error. The same CDR3 arises from other DNA sequences in this sample as well. The chain joins TRAV29/DV5 to TRDJ1; D ambiguous. The CDR3 is 14 amino acids. Germline CDR1 is NSMFDY and CDR2 is ISSIKDK. The CDR3 protein is CAASRSRRTDKLIF. CDR3 DNA sequence: TGTGCAGCAAGCAGGTCGCGGAGGACCGATAAACTCATCTTC. Combining the CDR3 with reference TRAV29/DV5 and TRDJ1 gives the whole variable domain DQQVKQNSPSLSVQEGRISILNCDYTNSMFDYFLWYKKYPAEGPTFLISISSIKDKNEDGRFTVFLNKSAKHLSLHIVPSQPGDSAVYFCAASRSRRTDKLIFGKGTRVTVEP.

Turning to this clone: Only one base separates this from a far larger clonotype, so it likely reflects a read error. The same CDR3 can be traced to other DNA sequences in this sample. The J gene is TRDJ1, the V gene TRDV2; 9 positions agree with TRDD3. The CDR3 sequence is 16 residues long. V was pared by 0 bases and J by 0 bases, with 4 bases of the junction left unmatched. CDR1 is GEAIGNYY, CDR2 EKD, per germline. CDR3: CACDTLLGDDTDKLIF. The CDR3 nucleotides are TGTGCCTGTGACACCCTACTGGGGGACGACACCGATAAACTCATCTTT.

This clone was picked up a small number of times. TCRdb lists the protein of a much larger clone for this DNA, which differs at residue 11, so this is likely a read error; the protein given here is translated from the DNA itself. The chain joins TRDV2 to TRDJ3, with TRDD3 identical over 8 bases. The junction had 9 bases not matched to a gene; V was cut back by 0 bases and J by 0 bases. In germline, CDR1 is GEAIGNYY, CDR2 EKD. CDR3 length: 20 residues. The CDR3 region is CACDTLLLGAGSWDTRQMFF. In DNA form, the CDR3 reads TGTGCCTGTGACACCCTCTTACTGGGGGCTGGCTCCTGGGACACCCGACAGATGTTTTTC.

This clone was seen ten or more times. A far larger clone is just one base off, so this is likely a read error. Other nucleotide sequences in the sample specify the same CDR3. V gene TRDV2 combines with J gene TRDJ2, with D possibly TRDD2 on 6 matching bases. Germline V gene sequence: CDR1 GEAIGNYY, CDR2 EKD. CDR3 length: 15 residues. The V gene lost 3 bases and the J gene lost 6 bases, with 16 bases spanning the gap. CDR3 DNA: TGTGCCTGTGACTCGCTCCTACCCGGGGCAGCACAACTCTTCTTT. This encodes CACDSLLPGAAQLFF.